This T cell receptor (beta chain) was retrieved from a study of T cells in Graves' hyperthyroidism and ophthalmopathy (dated by TCRdb to between 2018 and 2020). With respect to the entire study: Peripheral blood was sampled at the time of initial diagnosis, prior to any treatment. The study also compared thyroid tissue and blood T-cell repertoires from a handful of Graves' hyperthyroidism patients. After blood sampling, hyperthyroidism patients were treated with methimazole at a starting dose of 30 mg daily, and ophthalmopathy patients were treated with high-dose intravenous methylprednisolone. The 95 to 100 discovery patients were randomly divided into training and test sets at a 7:3 ratio. To identify distinguishing TCR V-J signatures, a discovery cohort of 90 to 100 patients was used, comprising 43 with Graves' ophthalmopathy and some 60 with stable Graves' hyperthyroidism. An independent validation cohort of under 20 hyperthyroidism patients and approximately 17 patients who later progressed to ophthalmopathy tested prospective prediction of ophthalmopathy. The paper reports TCR Vbeta CDR3 sequencing of fewer than 150 peripheral blood samples: over 40 ophthalmopathy, 75 to 80 hyperthyroidism and approximately 17 progressor patients. What the authors observed across the whole study: In validation, progression to ophthalmopathy was predicted by the model with around 70% sensitivity and 72.22% specificity, a median of approximately 6.5 months before onset. No statistical method was used to set the sample size in advance, and investigators knew the group allocation. A 13 V-J signature model separated ophthalmopathy from stable hyperthyroidism, with around 90% sensitivity and just under 84% specificity in cross-validation and 80%/75% in testing. Blood samples also contained most of the expanded thyroid clonotypes (frequency above 0.001), which suggests that blood repertoires may reflect thyroid immune responses.

Stable Graves' hyperthyroidism was defined as no progression to ophthalmopathy during 18 months of follow-up. The hyperthyroidism patients were between 18 and 65 years old and newly diagnosed, with a disease duration of less than 2 months. Patients with uncontrolled infections, other autoimmune diseases, pregnancy or lactation were excluded. Diagnoses relied on clinical symptoms, serum thyroxine and TRAb, thyroid ultrasound and orbital computed tomography. PBMCs were separated from roughly 10 ml of fresh peripheral blood using Ficoll-Paque density gradient centrifugation. Total RNA was extracted with Trizol reagent, and quality was checked on an Agilent 2100 Bioanalyzer. This clonotype was counted once. The antigen it recognizes is unknown. No much larger clone exists at a distance of one base, and base qualities are not known. A single read is weak support. The TCR beta CDR3 regions were amplified from the RNA transcripts. The first round of RT-PCR for the TCR CDR3 was performed with the HTBI primer set and the Qiagen OneStep RT-PCR kit. Libraries were constructed in a second round of multiplex PCR, after which size selection and purification were performed. Libraries were sequenced paired-end with 100 bp reads on an Illumina HiSeq2000. The published analysis was carried out like this. Raw data were processed with SOAPnuke, discarding reads with adapters, uncalled bases, mean Phred below 15, or no exact constant-primer or identifier match. High-quality paired reads were merged using COPE v1.2.5, and each unique nucleotide sequence was defined as a clonotype. MiTCR v1.1 was used to align clonotypes to the IMGT TRBV, TRBD and TRBJ reference segments. Only V-J combinations with frequency above 0.0001, covering roughly 99% of repertoires, were analysed. The TCS score was defined as the ratio of F50 (clonal expansion) to E x V (chaos), calculated using BLOSUM62-based TCRdist between CDR3 peptides within each V-J. Welch's t-statistics and random forest reduced roughly 540 V-J features to 13, which were used in a naive Bayes classifier (R e1071). TCRdb applied fastp at Q25 and MiXCR to the public reads, then kept only in-frame beta chains. Every entry covers one CDR3 protein and lists the most common genes and DNA from its rows. Clone size and V and J calls follow TCRdb, not the original study. This sample is represented by a few hundred thousand distinct CDR3 sequences; 19% of them were singletons. Around 3.4% of the sample is held by the ten biggest clonotypes.

The CDR3 numbers 15 residues from cysteine through phenylalanine. Only the CDR3 part of the read is kept: 45 bases, read in frame from the first base. V sheds 2 bases and J sheds 0 bases, leaving 10 bases between their ends. The germline V gene encodes CDR1 MNHEY and CDR2 SVGAGI. What was sequenced was blood. The sequence derives from a woman aged 18-29 years with Graves' hyperthyroidism. This sequence uses TRBV6-5 and TRBJ1-1; matching of 6 bases hints at TRBD1 as the D gene. The DNA sequence reads TGTGCCAGCAGTTACCATGACAGGTTGAACACTGAAGCTTTCTTT. Its product reads: CASSYHDRLNTEAFF.